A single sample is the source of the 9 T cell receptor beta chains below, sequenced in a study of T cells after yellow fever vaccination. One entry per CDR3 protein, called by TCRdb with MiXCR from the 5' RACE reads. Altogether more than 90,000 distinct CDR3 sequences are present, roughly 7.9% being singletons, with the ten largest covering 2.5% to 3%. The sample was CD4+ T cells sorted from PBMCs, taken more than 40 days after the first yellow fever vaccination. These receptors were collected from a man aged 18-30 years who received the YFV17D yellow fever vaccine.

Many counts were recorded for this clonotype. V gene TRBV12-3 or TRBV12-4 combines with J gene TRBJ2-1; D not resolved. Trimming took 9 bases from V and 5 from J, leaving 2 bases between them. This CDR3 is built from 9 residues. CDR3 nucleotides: TGTGCCAGAGACAATGAGCAGTTCTTC. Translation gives CARDNEQFF.

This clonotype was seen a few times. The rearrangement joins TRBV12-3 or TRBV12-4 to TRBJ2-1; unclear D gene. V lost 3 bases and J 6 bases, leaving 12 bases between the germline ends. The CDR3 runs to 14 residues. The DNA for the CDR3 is TGTGCCAGCAGTTTGATGGGCAGGAGCAATGAGCAGTTCTTC. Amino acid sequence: CASSLMGRSNEQFF.

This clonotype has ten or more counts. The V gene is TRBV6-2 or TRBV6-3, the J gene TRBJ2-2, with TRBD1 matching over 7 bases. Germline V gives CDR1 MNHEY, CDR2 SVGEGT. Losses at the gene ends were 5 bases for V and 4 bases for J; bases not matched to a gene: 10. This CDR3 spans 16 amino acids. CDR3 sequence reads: CASSKRQGDTTGELFF. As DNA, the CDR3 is TGTGCCAGCAGTAAAAGACAGGGCGATACCACCGGGGAGCTGTTTTTT.

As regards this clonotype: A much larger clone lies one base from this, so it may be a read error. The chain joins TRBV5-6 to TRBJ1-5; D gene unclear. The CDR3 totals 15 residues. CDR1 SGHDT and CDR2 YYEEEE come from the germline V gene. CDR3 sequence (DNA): TGTGCCAGCAGCCCCCGTCTATCGCGTGCTCAGCACCAGCATTTT. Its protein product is CASSPRLSRAQHQHF.

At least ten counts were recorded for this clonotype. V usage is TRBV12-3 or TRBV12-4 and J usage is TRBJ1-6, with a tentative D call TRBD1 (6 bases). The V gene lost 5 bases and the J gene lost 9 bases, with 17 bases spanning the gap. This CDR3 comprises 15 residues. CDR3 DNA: TGTGCCAGCAGTCCACAGGGTTCCTCGCTTTCACCCCTCCACTTT. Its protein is CASSPQGSSLSPLHF.

This CDR3 reads CASSVVASGGPSYNEQFF. CDR3 nucleotide sequence: TGTGCCAGCAGCGTGGTGGCTAGCGGGGGCCCTTCCTACAATGAGCAGTTCTTC. V is TRBV9 and J is TRBJ2-1; TRBD2 agrees at 10 bases. This CDR3 is 18 amino acids long. The germline gives CDR1 SGDLS, CDR2 YYNGEE. The J segment lost 1 base and the V segment lost 2 bases, leaving 9 bases of the junction unmatched. Supplemented by reference TRBV9 and TRBJ2-1, the full variable domain reads DSGVTQTPKHLITATGQRVTLRCSPRSGDLSVYWYQQSLDQGLQFLIQYYNGEERAKGNILERFSAQQFPDLHSELNLSSLELGDSALYFCASSVVASGGPSYNEQFFGPGTRLTVL.

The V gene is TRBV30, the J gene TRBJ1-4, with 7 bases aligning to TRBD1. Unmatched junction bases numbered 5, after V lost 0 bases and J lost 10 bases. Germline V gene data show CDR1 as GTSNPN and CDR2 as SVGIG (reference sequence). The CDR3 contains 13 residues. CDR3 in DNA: TGTGCCTGGAGTGTACAGGGGAGCGGAAAACTGTTTTTT. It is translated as CAWSVQGSGKLFF.

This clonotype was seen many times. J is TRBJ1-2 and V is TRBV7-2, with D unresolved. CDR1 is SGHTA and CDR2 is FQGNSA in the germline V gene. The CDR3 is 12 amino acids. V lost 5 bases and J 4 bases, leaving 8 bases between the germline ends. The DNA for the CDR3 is TGTGCCAGCAGCCCCCCACGCTATGGCTACACCTTC. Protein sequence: CASSPPRYGYTF.

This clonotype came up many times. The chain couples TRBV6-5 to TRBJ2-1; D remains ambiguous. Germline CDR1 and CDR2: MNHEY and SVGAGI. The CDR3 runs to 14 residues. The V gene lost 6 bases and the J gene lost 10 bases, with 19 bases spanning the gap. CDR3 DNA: TGTGCCAGCAGATTATACCGGACCTCGGCGGAGCAGTTCTTC. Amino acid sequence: CASRLYRTSAEQFF.